Listed below are T cell receptor beta chains from one sample, sequenced in a study of vaccination and CD4 T cells after COVID-19. No antigen has been identified for these receptors. Using its own MiXCR run on the PCR reads, TCRdb lists one record per CDR3 protein. The sample lists 14,000 or so distinct CDR3 sequences; about 26% were seen once. Sequenced input: cultured CD4+ T cells from blood. The receptors were sampled from a human donor with COVID-19. CDR3s include the opening cysteine and the closing phenylalanine or tryptophan. A D gene is named only where the DNA matches it firmly. Clone sizes are given selectively: once, few, many, or a class where the clone is expanded.

clone size	V gene	D gene	J gene	CDR3 DNA	CDR3 protein
-	TRBV19	-	TRBJ1-4	TGTGCCAGTAGTGATTGGGGCGCAGGTGTTAATGAAAAACTGTTTTTT	CASSDWGAGVNEKLFF
few	TRBV7-2	-	TRBJ1-2	TGTGCCAGCAGCTCCGACGGAACTAACTATGGCTACACCTTC	CASSSDGTNYGYTF
few	TRBV2	TRBD1	TRBJ1-5	TGTGCCAGCAGTAGGGGGCCTCCGGTCGCAGTAGGTCATAGCAATCAGCCCCAGCATTTT	CASSRGPPVAVGHSNQPQHF
-	TRBV28	-	TRBJ2-5	TGTGCCAGCAGCCCCGCGGTACAAATGGAGACCCAGTACTTC	CASSPAVQMETQYF
few	TRBV10-3	TRBD1	TRBJ1-6	TGTGCCATCAGTGAGCCGCGACAGGGCAATAATAATTCACCCCTCCACTTT	CAISEPRQGNNNSPLHF
few	TRBV7-2	TRBD1	TRBJ1-6	TGTGCCAGCAGCCCCCGTGGGCAGGGGGATTCACCCCTCCACTTT	CASSPRGQGDSPLHF
once	TRBV6-1	-	TRBJ1-1	TGTGCCAGCAGCCGCCATCGTGGGGTAATGAACACTGAAGCTTTCTTT	CASSRHRGVMNTEAFF
medium-sized	TRBV20-1	-	TRBJ1-5	TGCAGTGCTATAAGACAGAGCAATCAGCCCCAGCATTTT	CSAIRQSNQPQHF
few	TRBV15	TRBD2	TRBJ2-5	TGTGCCACCAGCATGCTCGTGAGCGGGGGGGCGAAGACCCAGTACTTC	CATSMLVSGGAKTQYF
-	TRBV5-1	-	TRBJ2-5	TGCGCCAGCAGCTTGGAGGGCAGGGCCCAGGAGACCCAGTACTTC	CASSLEGRAQETQYF
-	TRBV6-2/TRBV6-3	-	TRBJ1-3	TGTGCCACCAAGGCGACCGCTTCTGGAAACACCATATATTTT	CATKATASGNTIYF
-	TRBV5-1	-	TRBJ2-2	TGCGCCAGCGGTTTCTCACAGGGCCCCGGGGAGCTGTTTTTT	CASGFSQGPGELFF
-	TRBV6-1	TRBD2	TRBJ2-1	TGTGCCAGCCGACTAGCGGGGGTGGGCGGAAATGAGCAGTTCTTC	CASRLAGVGGNEQFF
-	TRBV20-1	-	TRBJ1-6	TGCAGTGCTAAGGCGGAGCTAGGGAATTCACCCCTCCACTTT	CSAKAELGNSPLHF
-	TRBV5-1	-	TRBJ1-1	TGCGCCAGCAGCAGCGACCCGAGCTCGAACACTGAAGCTTTCTTT	CASSSDPSSNTEAFF
once	TRBV19	-	TRBJ2-3	TGTGCCAGCCGCACAGGGAGCACAGATACGCAGTATTTT	CASRTGSTDTQYF
-	TRBV11-2	TRBD2	TRBJ2-3	TGTGCCAGCAGCCTTCCCCTAGCGGGGGCAACAGATACGCAGTATTTT	CASSLPLAGATDTQYF
-	TRBV15	TRBD1	TRBJ2-3	TGTGCCACCAGCAGAGATCCCAGGGGGAGCGATACGCAGTATTTT	CATSRDPRGSDTQYF
-	TRBV18	-	TRBJ1-1	TGTGCCAGCTCACCATCCAGGGACACTGAAGCTTTCTTT	CASSPSRDTEAFF
few	TRBV20-1	-	TRBJ2-2	TGCAGTGTTCCGACCGGGACAACGAACACCGGGGAGCTGTTTTTT	CSVPTGTTNTGELFF
-	TRBV11-2	-	TRBJ2-7	TGTGCCAGCAGCTTAGTTGAATCCTACGAGCAGTACTTC	CASSLVESYEQYF
-	TRBV5-1	-	TRBJ2-3	TGCGCCAGCAGACCTGACTCGTGGGGTACAGATACGCAGTATTTT	CASRPDSWGTDTQYF
-	TRBV6-1	-	TRBJ1-5	TGTGCCAGCAACCCGCGTGTGGGGGCCCAGCCCCAGCATTTT	CASNPRVGAQPQHF
-	TRBV25-1	-	TRBJ2-7	TGTGCCAGCAGTGAACAGCAGGGTCACTACGAGCAGTACTTC	CASSEQQGHYEQYF
few	TRBV6-1	-	TRBJ2-7	TGTGCCAGTCACAAGACAGCCACCTACGAGCAGTACTTC	CASHKTATYEQYF
few	TRBV19	TRBD1	TRBJ2-7	TGTGCCAGTAGTATGCTCCAGGGGGAGCACGAGCAGTACTTC	CASSMLQGEHEQYF
-	TRBV7-2	-	TRBJ1-1	TGTGCCAGTCAATTATCTATGAACACTGAAGCTTTCTTT	CASQLSMNTEAFF
-	TRBV5-1	TRBD2	TRBJ2-3	TGCGCCAGCAGCTTTTTAGCGGGGGGGCTCTCAGATACGCAGTATTTT	CASSFLAGGLSDTQYF
-	TRBV6-5	TRBD1	TRBJ1-1	TGTGCCAACAGTTACAGGGGGGCTGAAGCTTTCTTT	CANSYRGAEAFF
-	TRBV20-1	-	TRBJ1-5	TGCAGTGCTCGAGGTCGGATCTCCAGGGCCCAGCATTTT	CSARGRISRAQHF
-	TRBV10-3	-	TRBJ2-2	TGTGCCATCAGCCCCCAGGGATCGGTTACCGGGGAGCTGTTTTTT	CAISPQGSVTGELFF
few	TRBV20-1	TRBD1	TRBJ2-7	TGCAGTGCAACCGGGACAGGGTATCCCTACGAGCAGTACTTC	CSATGTGYPYEQYF
-	TRBV20-1	TRBD1	TRBJ2-5	TGCAGTGCGGTCGGACAGGGGGGAACGGATAGCGGAAAGACCCAGTACTTC	CSAVGQGGTDSGKTQYF
-	TRBV11-2	-	TRBJ2-1	TGTGCCAGCAGCTCCCTAGGGGGGGCCTATGAGCAGTTCTTC	CASSSLGGAYEQFF
few	TRBV7-9	TRBD1	TRBJ2-7	TGTGCCAGCAGCTCGCTACAGGGGAACGAGCAGTACTTC	CASSSLQGNEQYF
few	TRBV20-1	TRBD1	TRBJ1-1	TGCAGTGCTAGGTATGGAATCCAGGGGGGCACTGAAGCTTTCTTT	CSARYGIQGGTEAFF
-	TRBV7-2	TRBD2	TRBJ2-2	TGTGCCAGCAGCTTGGTGTTCGCTAGCGGGGGCACCGGGGAGCTGTTTTTT	CASSLVFASGGTGELFF
-	TRBV12-1	-	TRBJ2-1	TGTGCCAGCAGCTGCGGACTAGCGGAATACAATGAGCAGTTCTTC	CASSCGLAEYNEQFF
few	TRBV25-1	TRBD2	TRBJ2-3	TGTGCCAGCAGTGGCCCGGGGACTAGCGGGGGGAGCACAGATACGCAGTATTTT	CASSGPGTSGGSTDTQYF
few	TRBV5-8	-	TRBJ2-2	TGTGCCAGCAGCGGGGTTTTAGAGAACACCGGGGAGCTGTTTTTT	CASSGVLENTGELFF
-	TRBV7-2	TRBD2	TRBJ2-7	TGTGCCAGCAGCTTCGGACTAGCGGGGGTTCGCGAGCAGTACTTC	CASSFGLAGVREQYF
few	TRBV20-1	TRBD1	TRBJ2-7	TGCAGTGCTAGGGATGCCGGGACAGGGTCACACGAGCAGTACTTC	CSARDAGTGSHEQYF